This T cell receptor beta chain was captured in a study of cytomegalovirus exposure and HLA in healthy donors. The sample holds a few counts of this clone. CDR1 and CDR2 from the germline V gene are LGHNA and YSLEER. The CDR3 covers 17 residues. The ends were cut back, 1 base at V and 0 bases at J, with 15 bases in the middle. Primers for the PCR totalled 60 Vbeta and 13 Jbeta. The repertoire was sequenced with immunoSEQ multiplex PCR; TCRdb's copy has only in-frame clones and lacks some. The sample contains some 150,000 clones, around 85% of which appear only once. Sequencing was carried out using PBMCs. The receptor's source is a man aged 40-55 years in good health and CMV-seropositive. The chain is built from TRBV4-3 and TRBJ2-5, with a possible D match to TRBD1 (5 bases). CDR3 sequence reads: CASSQGPVGAYQETQYF. CDR3 sequence (DNA): TGCGCCAGCAGCCAAGGCCCGGTTGGGGCGTACCAAGAGACCCAGTACTTC.